This is a list of T cell receptor beta chains from one sample in a study of T cells in Graves' hyperthyroidism and ophthalmopathy. MiXCR, run by TCRdb on the multiplex PCR reads, gives a single entry per CDR3 protein. The table has more than 500,000 distinct CDR3 sequences, under 20% seen once. Sequencing used blood. These receptors all stem from a young woman with Graves' hyperthyroidism. CDR3s leave out the opening cysteine and the closing phenylalanine or tryptophan. A clone size is listed for some rows: how often the clone was seen (once, few, many), or a class if it is expanded.

clone_size	v_call	j_call	cdr3_aa
few	TRBV20-1	TRBJ2-2	SARDWGQGNAGELF
many	TRBV28	TRBJ2-4	ASSALSKNIQY
few	TRBV7-2	TRBJ1-1	ASSPLRASNPF
many	TRBV7-2	TRBJ2-7	ASSRTSGANSYEQY
few	TRBV20-1	TRBJ1-3	SAEYFDSGNTIY
many	TRBV7-8	TRBJ2-7	ASSPSGALADFEQY
many	TRBV27	TRBJ2-7	ASSFSGPSYEQY
NA	TRBV4-1	TRBJ2-3	ASSLGQGASTDTQY
many	TRBV28	TRBJ2-7	ASSLYLSEQY
NA	TRBV9	TRBJ2-1	ASSRPGGGGSYNEQF
many	TRBV7-2	TRBJ1-1	ASSLDGGSEAF
many	TRBV27	TRBJ1-2	ASRGRGLGDYGYT
many	TRBV2	TRBJ2-1	ASSGTSGRGNEQF
few	TRBV20-1	TRBJ1-1	SANMNTEAF
NA	TRBV18	TRBJ1-5	ASSTALTGNQPQH
many	TRBV13	TRBJ2-7	ASSLGHALGTRTYEQY
many	TRBV2	TRBJ1-1	ASNGGETEAF
NA	TRBV7-8	TRBJ2-3	ASSLGALGGDTDTQY
many	TRBV28	TRBJ1-2	ASFSTGQGGTYGYT
few	TRBV9	TRBJ2-1	ASSPRVGGEAYNEQF
few	TRBV20-1	TRBJ2-3	SASGRYTDTQY
many	TRBV6-2/TRBV6-3	TRBJ2-5	ASSYSLRGPVGETQY
few	TRBV30	TRBJ2-7	AWSTTGASKQY
NA	TRBV18	TRBJ2-1	ASAPRAYSYNEQF
many	TRBV28	TRBJ2-7	ASSIPTSGQY
many	TRBV7-2	TRBJ2-7	ASSFQSGQASYEQY
many	TRBV28	TRBJ2-1	ASSPLGGSGQGARNEQF
few	TRBV6-1	TRBJ2-1	ASSPQGVDEQF
many	TRBV2	TRBJ1-1	ASGKDSMNTEAF
many	TRBV28	TRBJ1-5	ASSLVGGVYSNQPQH
NA	TRBV28	TRBJ1-5	ASSALDRGSQPQH
NA	TRBV2	TRBJ2-5	ASSEFSGTPLEQETQY
few	TRBV6-1	TRBJ2-3	ASSPLGGNTDTQY
NA	TRBV5-6	TRBJ1-2	ASSLGYDRVYGYT
many	TRBV27	TRBJ2-7	ASSQRQGYEQY
many	TRBV20-1	TRBJ2-5	SADRATVRETQY
NA	TRBV9	TRBJ1-2	ASGGSVGYT
few	TRBV5-1	TRBJ2-7	ASSLVRMGEQY
NA	TRBV19	TRBJ2-2	ASTYRGAGSDAGELF
many	TRBV7-8	TRBJ2-3	ASTLPDTQY
many	TRBV2	TRBJ2-1	ASSEESYNEQF
few	TRBV19	TRBJ2-7	ASKNSGTGDYEQY
many	TRBV3-1	TRBJ1-3	ASSQGTVNTIY
few	TRBV7-9	TRBJ2-5	ASRGRGSETQY
NA	TRBV7-2	TRBJ2-7	ASSLVGGRSPEQY
many	TRBV12-3/TRBV12-4	TRBJ1-1	ASRLGLNTEAF
many	TRBV28	TRBJ1-4	ASSPGTPQKLF
many	TRBV12-3/TRBV12-4	TRBJ2-7	ASSFGQGARDEQY